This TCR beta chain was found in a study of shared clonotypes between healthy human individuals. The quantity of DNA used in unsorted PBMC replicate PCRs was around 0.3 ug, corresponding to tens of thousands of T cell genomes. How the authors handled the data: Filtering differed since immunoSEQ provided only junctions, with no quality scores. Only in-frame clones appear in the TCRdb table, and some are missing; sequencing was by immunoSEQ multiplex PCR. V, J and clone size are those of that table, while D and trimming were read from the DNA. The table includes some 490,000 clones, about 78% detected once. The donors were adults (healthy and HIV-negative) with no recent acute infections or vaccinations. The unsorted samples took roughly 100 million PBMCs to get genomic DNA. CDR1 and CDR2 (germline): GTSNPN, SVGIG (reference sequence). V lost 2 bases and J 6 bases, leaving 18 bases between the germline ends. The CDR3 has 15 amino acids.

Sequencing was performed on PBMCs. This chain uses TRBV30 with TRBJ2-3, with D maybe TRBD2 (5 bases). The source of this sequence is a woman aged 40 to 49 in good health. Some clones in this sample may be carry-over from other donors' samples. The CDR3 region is CAWSTPGSRSDTQYF. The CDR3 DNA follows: TGTGCCTGGAGTACCCCGGGATCTCGAAGTGATACGCAGTATTTT.